One sample yielded the 9 T cell receptor beta chains listed below, sequenced in a study of blood T cell repertoires in COVID-19. Sequencing used immunoSEQ multiplex PCR; TCRdb keeps in-frame clones, though not all of them. The data show some 400,000 clones, roughly 86% seen once. Material for sequencing was peripheral blood. The receptors were gathered from a human donor with acute or convalescent COVID-19. The donor label of this sample is uncertain.

The rearrangement uses TRBV4-1 and TRBJ2-7, with D possibly being TRBD1 (6 bases). Germline V CDR1 and CDR2: MGHRA, YSYEKL. Deletions cut 4 bases from V and 3 bases from J, with 13 bases between. The CDR3 consists of 14 residues. The CDR3 sequence: CASSPVTGVYEQYF. As DNA, the CDR3 is TGCGCCAGCAGCCCCGTGACAGGAGTCTACGAGCAGTACTTC.

V usage is TRBV7-8 and J usage is TRBJ1-1; 10 nucleotides align to TRBD1. The V gene's germline CDR1 is SGHVS and CDR2 FQNEAQ. The CDR3 covers 14 residues. The V segment lost 5 bases and the J segment 7 bases; nucleotides outside the gene matches: 7. CDR3 DNA sequence: TGTGCCAGCAGCCGGCAGGGACAGGGGATTGAAGCTTTCTTT. It yields the protein CASSRQGQGIEAFF.

The rearrangement uses TRBV7-2 and TRBJ2-3; D may be TRBD2 (6 bases). V lost 5 bases to trimming and J lost 1 base, with 13 bases between them. The CDR3 is made up of 15 amino acids. CDR1 and CDR2 (germline): SGHTA, FQGNSA. CDR3 residues: CASSPDWGGTDTQYF. CDR3 DNA: TGTGCCAGCAGCCCCGACTGGGGGGGCACAGATACGCAGTATTTT.

This chain links TRBV11-3 with TRBJ2-3; 10 positions agree with TRBD2. CDR1 is SGHNT, CDR2 YENEEA, per germline. V gave up 1 base and J gave up 2 bases; unmatched junction bases: 6. This CDR3 contains 17 residues. CDR3 coding DNA: TGTGCCAGCAGCTTAGGGCGCCTAGCGGGGGTCACAGATACGCAGTATTTT. Protein: CASSLGRLAGVTDTQYF.

The chain uses TRBV19 and TRBJ2-7, with a tentative D call TRBD1 (5 bases). The CDR3 is made up of 13 amino acids. CDR1 and CDR2 (germline): LNHDA, SQIVND (reference sequence). V lost 6 bases, J lost 3 bases, and 12 bases lay in between. This CDR3 reads CASSWGRDYEQYF. DNA of the CDR3: TGTGCCAGTAGCTGGGGCAGGGACTACGAGCAGTACTTC.

This clone showed up just a few times. The chain joins TRBV27 to TRBJ1-2; D is uncertain. Germline loops: CDR1 MNHEY, CDR2 SMNVEV (reference sequence). The V end was cut by 0 bases, the J end by 1 base, with 12 bases between. This CDR3 spans 16 amino acids. CDR3 in amino acids: CASSLSNRQSNYGYTF. The CDR3 bases are TGTGCCAGCAGTTTATCGAACCGACAAAGTAACTATGGCTACACCTTC.

This sequence joins TRBV28 and TRBJ1-1, with D possibly being TRBD1 (6 bases). Germline loops: CDR1 MDHEN, CDR2 SYDVKM. V was clipped by 5 bases and J by 10 bases, with 20 bases between them. The CDR3 sequence is 14 residues long. CDR3 sequence (DNA): TGTGCCAGCAGTACCCTCCCGGGGGGCCTAGGAGCTTTCTTT. This gives the protein CASSTLPGGLGAFF.

V and J are TRBV7-8 and TRBJ2-7; D is perhaps TRBD1 (6 bases). V lost 3 bases to trimming and J lost 8 bases, with 14 bases between them. This CDR3 spans 13 amino acids. The germline V gene encodes CDR1 SGHVS and CDR2 FQNEAQ. The CDR3 bases are TGTGCCAGCAGCTTCCAGAGTGGACAGCAGCAGTACTTC. This gives the protein CASSFQSGQQQYF.

J is TRBJ2-1 and V is TRBV7-2, with D possibly matching TRBD2 (5 bases). The CDR3 extends over 15 amino acids. From germline, CDR1 is SGHTA and CDR2 FQGNSA. The germline V and J ends were trimmed by 4 bases and 5 bases, with 15 bases remaining between them. The DNA for the CDR3 is TGTGCCAGCAGCTCCCGAGGGCTCCGAGACAATGAGCAGTTCTTC. Encoded protein: CASSSRGLRDNEQFF.